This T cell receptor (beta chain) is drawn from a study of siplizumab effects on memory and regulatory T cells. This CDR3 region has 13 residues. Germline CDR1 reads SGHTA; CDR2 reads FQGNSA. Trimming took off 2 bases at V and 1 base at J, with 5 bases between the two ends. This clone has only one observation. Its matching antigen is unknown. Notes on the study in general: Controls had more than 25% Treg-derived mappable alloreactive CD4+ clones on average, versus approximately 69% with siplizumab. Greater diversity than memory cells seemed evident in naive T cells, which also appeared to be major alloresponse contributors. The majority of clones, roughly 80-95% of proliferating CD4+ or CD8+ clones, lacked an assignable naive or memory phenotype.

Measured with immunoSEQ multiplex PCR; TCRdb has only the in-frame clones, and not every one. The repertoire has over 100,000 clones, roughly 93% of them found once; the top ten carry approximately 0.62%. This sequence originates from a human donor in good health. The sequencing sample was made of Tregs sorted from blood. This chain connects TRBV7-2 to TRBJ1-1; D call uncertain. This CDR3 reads CASSLKWNTEAFF. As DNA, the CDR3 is TGTGCCAGCAGCTTAAAGTGGAACACTGAAGCTTTCTTT. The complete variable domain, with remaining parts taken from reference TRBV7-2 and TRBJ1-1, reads GAGVSQSPSNKVTEKGKDVELRCDPISGHTALYWYRQSLGQGLEFLIYFQGNSAPDKSGLPSDRFSAERTGGSVSTLTIQRTQQEDSAVYLCASSLKWNTEAFFGQGTRLTVV.